This TCR beta chain was sequenced for a study of Ad26.COV2.S vaccination and SARS-CoV-2 variants. This CDR3 is 15 amino acids long. V was clipped by 4 bases and J by 6 bases, with 16 bases between them. CDR1 and CDR2 (germline): MGHDK, SYGVNS. Findings of the study overall: Analyses of TCR breadth and depth may have underestimated total T cell responses. Measurement of non-spike TCR breadth gave similar results in vaccine and placebo recipients.

In regard to this clone: Its target is not known.

Assay: immunoSEQ multiplex PCR; the TCRdb copy retains only in-frame clones and omits some. The sample has approximately 340,000 clones; 92% are singletons. The TCR comes from a human donor who had recovered from COVID-19. Sequencing used peripheral blood, obtained after recovery from COVID-19. The V and J genes are TRBV25-1 and TRBJ2-1; possibly TRBD1 or TRBD2 for D (5 bases each). The CDR3 coding sequence is TGTGCCAGCAGTGCATCGTGGGGGTCTCGCAATGAGCAGTTCTTC. The encoded protein is CASSASWGSRNEQFF.